The 15 T cell receptor beta chains below come from one sample, sequenced in a study of blood T cells in healthy people across ages. For the second PCR, which ran for about 7 to 12 cycles, a sample-barcoded 5' primer and a J-beta primer mix were used. MiXCR, applied by TCRdb to the 5' RACE reads, yields one record per CDR3 protein. This sample has about 640,000 distinct CDR3 sequences, with roughly three fifths found just once. Sequencing was performed on blood. The receptor source for this set is a man aged 60 to 75 in good health.

J is TRBJ2-3 and V is TRBV20-1, with 8 bases matching TRBD1. Trimming took 0 bases from V and 5 from J; bases not matched to a gene: 10. Germline V CDR1 and CDR2: DFQATT, SNEGSKA (reference sequence). There are 16 residues in the CDR3. The CDR3 nucleotides read TGCAGTGCTAGAGATCCTGGCAGGGGGCAGAGAGATACGCAGTATTTT. Protein product: CSARDPGRGQRDTQYF.

The chain carries TRBV6-5 and TRBJ2-5; 10 positions agree with TRBD1. Germline lookup yields CDR1 MNHEY and CDR2 SVGAGI. With V trimmed by 7 bases and J by 3 bases, 8 bases remained unmatched. This CDR3 contains 15 residues. The CDR3 spells CASNSMTGGKETQYF. In DNA, the CDR3 is TGTGCCAGCAATTCTATGACAGGGGGCAAAGAGACCCAGTACTTC.

The chain employs TRBV7-9 and TRBJ2-5, with D possibly called TRBD1 or TRBD2 (5 bases each). Matching the DNA end better, TRBJ2-7 makes the J call doubtful. The CDR3 contains 14 residues. Germline assignment: CDR1 SEHNR and CDR2 FQNEAQ (reference sequence). The CDR3 spells CASSLWDGTYEQYF. CDR3 in DNA: TGTGCCAGCAGCTTGTGGGACGGTACCTACGAGCAGTACTTC.

This clonotype was observed a few times. This sequence joins TRBV5-1 and TRBJ1-1; TRBD1 matches 11 bases. Losses at the gene ends were 4 bases for V and 10 bases for J; bases not matched to a gene: 6. The CDR3 consists of 13 residues. Germline values: CDR1 SGHRS, CDR2 YFSETQ. The CDR3 loop reads CASSEGQGAAAFF. CDR3 bases: TGCGCCAGCAGCGAAGGACAGGGGGCTGCAGCTTTCTTT.

The V gene is TRBV13, the J gene TRBJ2-1, with 14 bases fitting TRBD2. Germline CDR1 reads PRHDT; CDR2 reads FYEKMQ (reference sequence). The CDR3 covers 16 residues. The ends lost 2 bases at V and 9 bases at J; junction bases unmatched: 6. CDR3 DNA: TGTGCCAGCAGCTTAATCGGACTAGCGGGGGGAGTTGAGCAGTTCTTC. Amino acid sequence: CASSLIGLAGGVEQFF.

The CDR3 spells CASSTRTGGSGAEAFF. CDR3 bases: TGCGCCAGCAGCACCCGGACAGGGGGCTCGGGCGCTGAAGCTTTCTTT. V gene TRBV4-1 combines with J gene TRBJ1-1; 11 nucleotides align to TRBD1. Germline trimming cut 5 bases from V and 6 bases from J; bases unmatched to any gene: 11. This CDR3 comprises 16 residues. The V gene's germline CDR1 is MGHRA and CDR2 YSYEKL.

There are a few counts of this clonotype. The V call is TRBV29-1, the J call TRBJ1-2; 7 bases match TRBD1. The CDR3 spans 12 residues. Germline trimming cut 4 bases from V and 8 bases from J; bases unmatched to any gene: 7. The germline gives CDR1 SQVTM, CDR2 ANQGSEA. CDR3 in amino acids: CSVGEGAGGYTF. For the CDR3, the DNA is TGCAGCGTTGGGGAGGGGGCCGGGGGCTACACCTTC.

The chain employs TRBV29-1 and TRBJ2-3, with 15 bases that match TRBD2. Germline CDR1 is SQVTM and CDR2 is ANQGSEA. J lost 4 bases, V lost 7 bases, and 6 bases had no gene match. The CDR3 spans 15 residues. CDR3 sequence reads: CSARTSGGAADTQYF. The CDR3 nucleotides read TGCAGCGCCCGGACTAGCGGGGGGGCCGCAGATACGCAGTATTTT.

In its sample, this clonotype was seen a few times. The rearrangement links TRBV12-3 or TRBV12-4 to TRBJ2-6, with D uncertain. The CDR3 loop spans 16 amino acids. V was clipped by 8 bases and J by 0 bases, with 14 bases between them. CDR3 in amino acids: CASHLGTGSGANVLTF. The CDR3, as DNA: TGTGCCAGCCACCTGGGCACTGGCTCTGGGGCCAACGTCCTGACTTTC.

This chain links TRBV6-1 with TRBJ1-2; D not resolved. V lost 1 base and J lost 2, with 11 bases in between. There are 15 residues in the CDR3. Germline CDR1 is MNHNS and CDR2 is SASEGT. This chain's CDR3 is CASSEGATGNYGYTF. DNA for the CDR3: TGTGCCAGCAGTGAAGGTGCGACGGGGAACTATGGCTACACCTTC.

The chain combines TRBV29-1 with TRBJ2-7; D possibly corresponds to TRBD2 (5 bases). The germline V gene encodes CDR1 SQVTM and CDR2 ANQGSEA. V was clipped by 6 bases and J by 8 bases, with 14 bases between them. The CDR3 spans 11 residues. The CDR3 coding sequence is TGCAGCGTGGGAGAAAAGGGCCAGCAGTACTTC. Translated: CSVGEKGQQYF.

Points on this clonotype: A clone one base away is much larger, so this may be a read error. The J gene is TRBJ2-1, the V gene TRBV29-1, with a tentative D call TRBD2 (5 bases). The DNA end is more similar to TRBJ2-7, so the J call may be wrong. Germline V gene data show CDR1 as SQVTM and CDR2 as ANQGSEA. The CDR3 length is 12 residues. CDR3 nucleotide sequence: TGCAGCGTTGGGGAGCCCTACAATGAGCAGTACTTC. Translated, it gives CSVGEPYNEQYF.

This clonotype was picked up a small number of times. The genes are TRBV20-1 and TRBJ2-5; D may be TRBD2 (5 bases). The ends were cut back, 7 bases at V and 4 bases at J, with 16 bases in the middle. CDR3 size: 13 residues. Germline lookup yields CDR1 DFQATT and CDR2 SNEGSKA (reference sequence). The CDR3 here is CSVRVSGRETQYF. The DNA of the CDR3 is TGCAGTGTGAGGGTGTCAGGACGAGAGACCCAGTACTTC.

This clonotype was detected a few times. The chain combines TRBV7-2 with TRBJ2-7, with TRBD2 matching over 9 bases. V shed 8 bases, J shed 0 bases, and the junction held 17 bases outside the gene matches. Per the germline V gene, CDR1 is SGHTA and CDR2 is FQGNSA. There are 18 residues in the CDR3. The CDR3 sequence is CASASETSGMTLSYEQYF. As DNA, the CDR3 is TGTGCCAGCGCGTCGGAGACTAGCGGAATGACTCTCTCCTACGAGCAGTACTTC.

This chain links TRBV3-1 with TRBJ2-6, with a possible D match to TRBD2 (5 bases). The germline gives CDR1 LGHDT, CDR2 YNNKEL (reference sequence). This CDR3 has 18 residues. The V end lost 0 bases, the J end lost 2 bases, and 14 bases lay between the germline ends. CDR3 DNA sequence: TGTGCCAGCAGCCAAGATCCCATCCTAGCAGCTGGGGCCAACGTCCTGACTTTC. Translated, it gives CASSQDPILAAGANVLTF.